Listed below are T cell receptor beta chains from one sample, sequenced in a study of T cells in Graves' hyperthyroidism and ophthalmopathy. TCRdb passed the multiplex PCR reads through MiXCR, listing each CDR3 protein once. The profile covers a few hundred thousand distinct CDR3 sequences, with around a sixth appearing a single time and 45% to 50% taken by the ten largest. Sequencing was carried out using blood. These receptors all stem from a woman aged 50 to 65 with Graves' hyperthyroidism. CDR3s include the opening cysteine and the closing phenylalanine or tryptophan. D genes are given only for firm matches. Not all rows give a size; the values are once, few, many and, for expanded clones, a class.

J,D,V,size,DNA,CDR3
TRBJ2-1,TRBD2,TRBV5-1,NA,TGCGCCAGCAGCTTGGGTGGACTAGGAGACAATGAGCAGTTCTTC,CASSLGGLGDNEQFF
TRBJ2-5,NA,TRBV3-1,many,TGTGCCAGCAGCCAAGGCCTCGGGTCCCTACAAGAGACCCAGTACTTC,CASSQGLGSLQETQYF
TRBJ1-1,NA,TRBV7-2,many,TGTGCCAGCACCCCTACAGAAAACACTGAAGCTTTCTTT,CASTPTENTEAFF
TRBJ1-2,NA,TRBV6-1,many,TGTGCCAGCAGTGATTATGGGGAATCGGTCTATGGCTACACCTTC,CASSDYGESVYGYTF
TRBJ1-1,NA,TRBV19,NA,TGTGCCAGTAGTGTTCTTTTGGCGGGCGGCTACACTGAAGCTTTCTTT,CASSVLLAGGYTEAFF
TRBJ2-1,NA,TRBV28,many,TGTGCCAGCAGTTTACAGGGGTTCAATGAGCAGTTCTTC,CASSLQGFNEQFF
TRBJ2-1,TRBD1,TRBV5-1,many,TGCGCCAGCAGCCGGGAAAAGACAGGGACGGGCTACAATGAGCAGTTCTTC,CASSREKTGTGYNEQFF
TRBJ2-3,NA,TRBV20-1,few,TGCAGTGCTGGAGAGTGGTCTCTTAGCACAGATACGCAGTATTTT,CSAGEWSLSTDTQYF
TRBJ2-2,TRBD2,TRBV20-1,NA,TGCAGTGCTAGAGATCTAGCGGGAGTTGACACCGGGGAGCTGTTTTTT,CSARDLAGVDTGELFF
TRBJ1-4,NA,TRBV6-1,few,TGTGCCAGCAGCCCTTCAATGGGGAACGAAAAACTGTTTTTT,CASSPSMGNEKLFF
TRBJ1-5,NA,TRBV10-2,NA,TGCGCCAGCAGTGCGAGCAATCAGCCCCAGCATTTT,CASSASNQPQHF
TRBJ1-2,NA,TRBV24-1,NA,TGTGCCACCAGTGATTACACCAACTATGGCTACACCTTC,CATSDYTNYGYTF
TRBJ2-5,TRBD1,TRBV2,NA,TGTGCTATGGGGGACAGTCAAGAGACCCAGTACTTC,CAMGDSQETQYF
TRBJ1-2,NA,TRBV12-3/TRBV12-4,few,TGTGCCAGCAGTTTCCAATACCTCGGATGGCCGGGCGGCTACACCTTC,CASSFQYLGWPGGYTF
TRBJ2-3,NA,TRBV11-2,NA,TGTGCCAGCAGCCAAGACCCGTCAGATACGCAGTATTTT,CASSQDPSDTQYF
TRBJ2-7,TRBD2,TRBV4-1,NA,TGCGCCTCACGAAGATCCAGCGGGAGTGCCCACGAGCAGTACTTC,CASRRSSGSAHEQYF
TRBJ1-2,TRBD1,TRBV7-9,NA,TGTGCCAGCAGCTCGGGACAGTCCGTCGGGGCGTATGGCTACACCTTC,CASSSGQSVGAYGYTF
TRBJ2-3,NA,TRBV5-1,few,TGCGCCAGCAGCGTCGGACCCCTGAGGACAGATACGCAGTATTTT,CASSVGPLRTDTQYF
TRBJ2-1,NA,TRBV11-2,many,TGTGCCAGCTCTCGGCAGCGGAGCTACAATGAGCAGTTCTTC,CASSRQRSYNEQFF
TRBJ1-5,NA,TRBV15,few,TGTGCCACCAGCAGAGTGGACAGTAGCAATCAGCCCCAGCATTTT,CATSRVDSSNQPQHF
TRBJ2-1,TRBD2,TRBV7-9,NA,TGTGCCAGCAGCCGGGGGGGTGGCGGGGGGGTCGGCAATGAGCAGTTCTTC,CASSRGGGGGVGNEQFF
TRBJ2-7,TRBD2,TRBV29-1,many,TGCAGCGTTGCCGGACTAGCGGAGGCCTACGAGCAGTACTTC,CSVAGLAEAYEQYF
TRBJ1-1,NA,TRBV10-3,few,TGTGCCATCAGCCCGGACAGTTCTGTCATGAACACTGAAGCTTTCTTT,CAISPDSSVMNTEAFF
TRBJ2-1,TRBD2,TRBV13,NA,TGTGCCAGCAGCTTAAGGACTAGCGGGGGGGCCGTTGTTGAGCAGTTCTTC,CASSLRTSGGAVVEQFF
TRBJ2-3,NA,TRBV7-3,many,TGTGCCAGCAGCTTAAACCCCAGTACGGGTAGGGATACGCAGTATTTT,CASSLNPSTGRDTQYF
TRBJ1-5,NA,TRBV5-1,few,TGCGCCAGCAGCCCCTACGGGGGGGGACAGCCCCAGCATTTT,CASSPYGGGQPQHF
TRBJ2-5,NA,TRBV6-1,NA,TGTGCCAGCAGCCCCCGCGAGGGTTGGGAGACCCAGTACTTC,CASSPREGWETQYF
TRBJ1-2,NA,TRBV12-3/TRBV12-4,NA,TGTGCCAGCAGTTTAGTCACCTCCTATGGCTACACCTTC,CASSLVTSYGYTF
TRBJ2-2,NA,TRBV2,many,TGTGCCAGCAGTGTAGCGGAGTACACCGGGGAGCTGTTTTTT,CASSVAEYTGELFF
TRBJ1-4,TRBD1,TRBV20-1,NA,TGCAGTGCTCCGGGACAGGGACGCGAAAAACTGTTTTTT,CSAPGQGREKLFF
TRBJ2-3,NA,TRBV15,many,TGTGCCACCAGCAGAGCGCAGGGGGGTGACACAGATACGCAGTATTTT,CATSRAQGGDTDTQYF
TRBJ2-1,TRBD2,TRBV3-1,NA,TGTGCCAGCAGCCAACAAGGTCCTAGCGGGAGCCCCAATGAGCAGTTCTTC,CASSQQGPSGSPNEQFF
TRBJ1-1,NA,TRBV5-1,NA,TGCGCCAGCAGCCCCGTGGGCTTGGGGGACACTGAAGCTTTCTTT,CASSPVGLGDTEAFF
TRBJ1-4,NA,TRBV2,few,TGTGCCAGCACTGGGGGGGGCCGGGGAGAAAAACTGTTTTTT,CASTGGGRGEKLFF
TRBJ2-3,TRBD2,TRBV4-1,few,TGCGCCAGCAGCCCCGGGGGGCTAGCGGGGGGGACAGATACGCAGTATTTT,CASSPGGLAGGTDTQYF